This TCR beta chain is from a study of beta chain features in type 1 diabetes. Findings and caveats of the study: Significant though moderate, a shortening of TCRB CDR3s appeared in all four CD4+ subsets of Type 1 diabetes patients. Patients with type 1 diabetes showed fewer VDJ junction insertions and more deletions.

The V gene's germline CDR1 is LGHNT and CDR2 FRNRAP. V dropped 1 base and J dropped 0; count of bases not matched to a gene: 0. The CDR3 runs 16 residues. Since all of the isolated RNA was reverse transcribed, expressed TCRB transcripts were what got sequenced. Regulatory, naive and central memory T cell samples averaged approximately 3.8 million reads. The protocol was immunoSEQ multiplex PCR, while the TCRdb copy is restricted to in-frame clones and leaves out a portion. This table holds 970,000 or so clones, 15% to 20% found once. Points on this clone: Antigen unknown.

Source material: naive CD4+ T cells from blood. The chain carries TRBV12-5 and TRBJ2-3; the match to TRBD2 covers 11 bases. The sequence derives from a woman in her late teens or twenties in good health. The CDR3 here is CASGLGLAGSTDTQYF. CDR3 coding DNA: TGTGCTAGTGGTTTGGGACTAGCGGGAAGCACAGATACGCAGTATTTT.